What follows are 3 T cell receptor beta chains derived from one specimen sequenced in a study of blood T cell repertoires in COVID-19 (dated by TCRdb to about 2020). Libraries were constructed by the immunoSEQ multiplex PCR assay. The clones in this table, taken by TCRdb from immuneACCESS, are in-frame only. Not every clone is retained; where verified, under half of the shortfall comes from an unresolved V gene, and the cause of the rest is unknown. This sample lists over 200,000 clones; 80% to 90% were detected once. About 16% of the sample is taken by the ten largest. The sequenced material came from PBMCs or T cells enriched from blood (not recorded which). These receptors were obtained from a man in his late teens or twenties who had recovered from COVID-19.

The rearrangement joins TRBV7-9 to TRBJ2-3, with a tentative D call TRBD2 (6 bases). Trimming removed 1 base at V and 0 bases at J, with 11 bases between. There are 16 residues in the CDR3. Germline assignment: CDR1 SEHNR and CDR2 FQNEAQ (reference sequence). The CDR3 nucleotides are TGTGCCAGCAGCTTAGAAACAAGCGGGAGCACAGATACGCAGTATTTT. It is translated as CASSLETSGSTDTQYF.

This clone was observed many times. One end of the junction fails to match germline, which may point to a read error. The chain recombines TRBV7-7 with TRBJ2-5; D possibly corresponds to TRBD2 (6 bases). The CDR3 consists of 16 residues. Germline loops: CDR1 SSHAT, CDR2 FNYEAQ (reference sequence). The CDR3 region has the DNA TGTGCTAGCAGCTTGGGTCGACTAGTCGTCCCCCAGACCCAGTACTTC. Translated, it gives CASSLGRLVVPQTQYF.

The chain couples TRBV7-2 to TRBJ1-1; TRBD1 matches at 9 bases. Trimming cost V 3 bases and J 10 bases; bases outside gene matches: 9. The CDR3 totals 14 residues. CDR1 and CDR2 from the germline V gene are SGHTA and FQGNSA. The CDR3 sequence: CASSFYGTGNVAFF. The DNA for the CDR3 is TGTGCCAGCAGCTTTTATGGGACAGGGAATGTAGCTTTCTTT.